This T cell receptor (beta chain) was identified during a study of T cells in Graves' hyperthyroidism and ophthalmopathy. Study outcomes and limitations: Before onset, by a median of about six months, the model predicted ophthalmopathy. A model using 13 V-J features told ophthalmopathy apart from stable hyperthyroidism.

Diagnoses were made from clinical symptoms, serum measures (thyroxine and TRAb), thyroid ultrasound and orbital computed tomography. Out of 10 ml of fresh peripheral blood came the PBMCs. Amplification of TCR beta CDR3 regions was performed using RNA transcripts as template. HTBI primers were employed in a first-round RT-PCR of the TCR CDR3. A single record per CDR3 protein comes from TCRdb applying MiXCR to the multiplex PCR reads. This sample carries fewer than 250,000 distinct CDR3 sequences, 24% of them seen once, and the ten largest clones take under 40%. For this clonotype: What it binds is not known.

CDR1 and CDR2 (germline): SGHAT, FQDESV (reference sequence). J lost 7 bases, V lost 4 bases, and 17 bases had no gene match. The CDR3 extends over 18 amino acids. The chain recombines TRBV11-1 with TRBJ2-1; 9 bases align to TRBD2. The source of this sequence is a woman aged 40 to 50 with Graves' ophthalmopathy. The sample comprised blood. The CDR3 here is CASSSPPGTSHRSNEQFF. In nucleotides, the CDR3 is TGTGCCAGCAGCTCCCCCCCCGGGACTAGCCACCGGTCGAATGAGCAGTTCTTC.